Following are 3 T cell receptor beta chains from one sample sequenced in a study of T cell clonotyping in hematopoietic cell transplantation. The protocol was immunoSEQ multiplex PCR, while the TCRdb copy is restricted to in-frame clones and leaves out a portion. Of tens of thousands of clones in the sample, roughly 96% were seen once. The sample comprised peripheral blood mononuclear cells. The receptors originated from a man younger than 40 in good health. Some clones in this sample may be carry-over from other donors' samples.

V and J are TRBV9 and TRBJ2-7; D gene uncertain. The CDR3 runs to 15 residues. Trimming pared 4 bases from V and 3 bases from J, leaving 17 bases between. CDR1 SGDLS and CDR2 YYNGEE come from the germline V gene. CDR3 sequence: CASSPPGAENYEQYF. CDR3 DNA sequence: TGTGCCAGCAGCCCCCCGGGCGCCGAAAACTACGAGCAGTACTTC.

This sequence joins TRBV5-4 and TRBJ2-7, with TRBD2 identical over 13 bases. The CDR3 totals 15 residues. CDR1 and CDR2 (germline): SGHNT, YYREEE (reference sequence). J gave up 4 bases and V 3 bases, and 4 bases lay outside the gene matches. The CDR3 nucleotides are TGTGCCAGCAGCTATGGACTAGCGGGAGTTTACGAGCAGTACTTC. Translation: CASSYGLAGVYEQYF.

In nucleotides, the CDR3 is TGTGCCATCAGTGGGGGGTCAGGTTACAATGAGCAGTTCTTC. This translates into CAISGGSGYNEQFF. The rearrangement joins TRBV10-3 to TRBJ2-1; D may be TRBD1 or TRBD2 (5 bases each). V gave up 4 bases and J gave up 4 bases, with 11 bases separating them. CDR3 length: 14 residues. Germline V gene data show CDR1 as ENHRY and CDR2 as SYGVKD.